This entry is about one T cell receptor beta chain. The data originate from a study of blood T cell repertoires in COVID-19. Seattle-derived patients entered the study during active infection and were followed longitudinally. How the authors handled the data: Amplification of reference gene primers provided the estimated nucleated cell counts. Using immunoSEQ multiplex PCR, the repertoire was profiled, and TCRdb retains in-frame clones only, with some absent. V and J calls plus clone size are reproduced from that table; the DNA served to infer D and trimming. The repertoire holds fewer than 60,000 clones, with approximately 80% as singletons. Trimming at V came to 0 bases and at J to 4 bases, leaving 4 bases not matched to a gene. The germline CDR1 and CDR2 sequences are LGHNT and FRNRAP. The CDR3 totals 16 residues.

The source of this sequence is a man in his 60s with COVID-19, enrolled during active disease. Sequenced material: peripheral blood. The V and J genes are TRBV12-5 and TRBJ2-7, with 12 bases fitting TRBD2. The CDR3 here is CASGLVLGTSGYEQYF. The CDR3 region has the DNA TGTGCTAGTGGTTTGGTACTTGGGACTAGCGGGTACGAGCAGTACTTC.